These T cell receptor beta chains were read from a single sample in a study of CD8 T cells in Susac syndrome. MiXCR was run by TCRdb on the immunoSEQ multiplex PCR reads, yielding one entry per CDR3 protein. The sample lists around 130,000 distinct CDR3 sequences, roughly 80% occurring once. Material: CD8+ T cells from PBMCs. The receptor source for this set is a human donor with multiple sclerosis. CDR3s include the opening cysteine and the closing phenylalanine or tryptophan. D genes are given only for firm matches. Clone size appears in some rows only: once, few, many, or a class for an expanded clone.

j_gene	abundance	d_gene	v_gene	CDR3aa	CDR3nt
TRBJ2-7	-	-	TRBV27	CASSLQGASYEQYF	TGTGCCAGCAGTTTACAAGGGGCGTCCTACGAGCAGTACTTC
TRBJ2-4	-	-	TRBV3-1	CASSQDVWDLAKNIQYF	TGTGCCAGCAGCCAAGATGTGTGGGACCTAGCCAAAAACATTCAGTACTTC
TRBJ1-2	-	TRBD1	TRBV12-3/TRBV12-4	CASSFFGTAPMGYTF	TGTGCCAGCAGTTTTTTTGGGACAGCCCCTATGGGCTACACCTTC
TRBJ2-1	-	-	TRBV7-9	CASSLATRQYNEQFF	TGTGCCAGCAGCTTAGCGACCAGGCAATACAATGAGCAGTTCTTC
TRBJ1-5	-	-	TRBV5-5	CASSLGGRTDQPQHF	TGTGCCAGCAGCTTGGGTGGCAGAACGGATCAGCCCCAGCATTTT
TRBJ2-1	-	TRBD1	TRBV2	CASTDTTGVEQFF	TGTGCCAGCACGGACACCACAGGGGTAGAGCAGTTCTTC
TRBJ2-3	-	-	TRBV12-3/TRBV12-4	CASSPAYGGDTQYF	TGTGCCAGCAGTCCCGCTTATGGGGGAGATACGCAGTATTTT
TRBJ2-7	-	-	TRBV15	CATSEGEIPLYEQYF	TGTGCCACCAGCGAGGGGGAGATACCGCTCTACGAGCAGTACTTC
TRBJ2-5	-	-	TRBV4-1	CASAFNAAGGQETQYF	TGCGCCAGCGCTTTCAACGCGGCTGGCGGCCAAGAGACCCAGTACTTC
TRBJ1-2	-	-	TRBV30	CAWSVRGDGYTF	TGTGCCTGGAGTGTAAGAGGGGACGGCTACACCTTC
TRBJ2-1	-	TRBD1	TRBV19	CASSMIQGRYNEQFF	TGTGCCAGTAGTATGATACAGGGGCGTTACAATGAGCAGTTCTTC
TRBJ2-2	few	TRBD2	TRBV2	CASSESGGAVGELFF	TGTGCCAGCAGTGAGAGCGGGGGGGCTGTCGGGGAGCTGTTTTTT
TRBJ2-7	-	-	TRBV18	CASSPADWTPYEQYF	TGTGCCAGCTCACCAGCAGACTGGACCCCCTACGAGCAGTACTTC
TRBJ1-1	-	-	TRBV27	CASSFMPNTEAFF	TGTGCCAGCAGTTTTATGCCGAACACTGAAGCTTTCTTT
TRBJ2-7	-	TRBD1	TRBV7-9	CASSPRGINEQYF	TGTGCCAGCAGCCCCAGGGGGATTAACGAGCAGTACTTC
TRBJ1-1	-	-	TRBV4-1	CASSQDGVTEAFF	TGCGCCAGCAGCCAAGATGGGGTTACTGAAGCTTTCTTT
TRBJ2-2	-	-	TRBV6-5	CASIDGPNTGELFF	TGTGCCAGCATCGATGGACCGAACACCGGGGAGCTGTTTTTT
TRBJ1-1	-	-	TRBV5-1	CASSLDLAVEAFF	TGCGCCAGCAGCTTGGACTTGGCGGTTGAAGCTTTCTTT
TRBJ2-7	few	-	TRBV18	CASSPRGVTYEQYF	TGTGCCAGCTCACCAAGGGGGGTAACCTACGAGCAGTACTTC
TRBJ1-2	-	-	TRBV19	CASSIGRQDLYGYTF	TGTGCCAGTAGCATCGGACGTCAGGATCTCTATGGCTACACCTTC
TRBJ1-1	-	TRBD1	TRBV5-1	CASSFYGTIRGLNTEAFF	TGCGCCAGCAGCTTCTACGGGACGATCAGGGGGCTGAACACTGAAGCTTTCTTT
TRBJ2-2	-	-	TRBV12-5	CASGLVLTNTGELFF	TGTGCTAGTGGTTTGGTACTGACGAACACCGGGGAGCTGTTTTTT
TRBJ1-5	-	-	TRBV12-3/TRBV12-4	CASSLGSYSNQPQHF	TGTGCCAGCAGTTTAGGAAGTTATAGCAATCAGCCCCAGCATTTT
TRBJ2-7	-	-	TRBV12-3/TRBV12-4	CASSLASYEQYF	TGTGCCAGCAGTTTAGCCTCCTACGAGCAGTACTTC
TRBJ1-1	-	-	TRBV6-6	CASSYGGLEAFF	TGTGCCAGCAGTTATGGCGGCCTTGAAGCTTTCTTT
TRBJ2-7	-	-	TRBV28	CASSLSWGYSEQYF	TGTGCCAGCAGTTTGTCCTGGGGGTACAGCGAGCAGTACTTC
TRBJ1-4	-	-	TRBV12-3/TRBV12-4	CACREPRHEKLFF	TGTGCCTGTAGGGAGCCACGTCATGAAAAACTGTTTTTT
TRBJ1-2	-	TRBD1	TRBV19	CASSIGQGQVYGYTF	TGTGCCAGTAGTATTGGACAGGGGCAAGTTTATGGCTACACCTTC
TRBJ2-7	-	-	TRBV5-1	CASSLVWDGTYEQYF	TGCGCCAGCAGCTTGGTTTGGGACGGCACCTACGAGCAGTACTTC
TRBJ2-2	-	-	TRBV19	CASSMRHFSNTGELFF	TGTGCCAGTAGTATGCGTCATTTCTCGAACACCGGGGAGCTGTTTTTT
TRBJ2-5	once	TRBD2	TRBV7-9	CASSSIAGEGPETQYF	TGTGCCAGCAGCTCTATAGCGGGAGAGGGGCCGGAGACCCAGTACTTC
TRBJ1-5	-	-	TRBV2	CASSDSDVRANQPQHF	TGTGCCAGCAGTGACTCCGATGTAAGGGCCAATCAGCCCCAGCATTTT
TRBJ2-1	-	TRBD2	TRBV7-9	CASSLTRTSGRAYEQFF	TGTGCCAGCAGCTTAACTCGGACTAGCGGGAGGGCTTATGAGCAGTTCTTC
TRBJ2-3	few	-	TRBV2	CASTTDPLLGDTQYF	TGTGCCAGCACCACCGACCCGCTTTTAGGGGATACGCAGTATTTT
TRBJ1-1	-	TRBD1	TRBV5-1	CASSGSGQLEAFF	TGCGCCAGCAGCGGATCGGGACAGTTAGAAGCTTTCTTT
TRBJ1-1	-	TRBD1	TRBV7-2	CASSHRTGWNTEAFF	TGTGCCAGCAGCCATAGGACAGGCTGGAACACTGAAGCTTTCTTT
TRBJ2-5	-	TRBD1	TRBV5-6	CASSSGTGWETQYF	TGTGCCAGCAGCTCCGGGACAGGGTGGGAGACCCAGTACTTC
TRBJ2-3	-	-	TRBV18	CASSPVGGTDTQYF	TGTGCCAGCTCACCCGTCGGGGGTACAGATACGCAGTATTTT
TRBJ2-7	-	-	TRBV27	CASSVEGGTYEQYF	TGTGCCAGCAGTGTAGAAGGGGGGACCTACGAGCAGTACTTC
TRBJ1-1	few	-	TRBV4-1	CASSQDSFSEAFF	TGCGCCAGCAGCCAAGATTCTTTCTCTGAAGCTTTCTTT
TRBJ1-1	once	TRBD1	TRBV20-1	CSAWTGGPNDSEAFF	TGCAGTGCTTGGACAGGCGGGCCGAACGATTCTGAAGCTTTCTTT
TRBJ1-2	once	TRBD1	TRBV7-9	CASSDGTVIHYYGYTF	TGTGCCAGCAGCGACGGGACAGTTATCCACTACTATGGCTACACCTTC
TRBJ1-1	-	-	TRBV20-1	CSAIPGNTEAFF	TGCAGTGCAATTCCAGGTAACACTGAAGCTTTCTTT
TRBJ2-7	-	TRBD1	TRBV12-3/TRBV12-4	CASSPSGKGGNYEQYF	TGTGCCAGCAGCCCCTCGGGGAAAGGGGGCAACTACGAGCAGTACTTC
TRBJ2-5	-	-	TRBV20-1	CSARDGVARTQYF	TGCAGTGCTAGAGATGGGGTAGCTAGGACCCAGTACTTC
TRBJ2-1	-	-	TRBV27	CASSPGTRGNEQFF	TGTGCCAGCAGTCCGGGGACCCGTGGCAATGAGCAGTTCTTC
TRBJ1-3	-	-	TRBV6-5	CASSTGLRNTIYF	TGTGCCAGCAGTACCGGACTGAGAAACACCATATATTTT
TRBJ1-5	-	-	TRBV9	CASSVVTPRGRGPTILGNQPQHF	TGTGCCAGCAGCGTAGTCACCCCCCGCGGCAGGGGTCCGACGATATTAGGCAATCAGCCCCAGCATTTT
TRBJ2-2	once	-	TRBV4-3	CASSVIANTGELFF	TGCGCCAGCAGCGTTATTGCGAACACCGGGGAGCTGTTTTTT
TRBJ1-4	once	TRBD1	TRBV5-1	CASSSGGDRGLFGKKLFF	TGCGCCAGCAGCTCGGGGGGGGACAGGGGGCTCTTTGGCAAAAAACTGTTTTTT
TRBJ2-3	-	-	TRBV5-1	CASSWRVEKGPDTQYF	TGCGCCAGCAGCTGGAGGGTGGAGAAGGGACCAGATACGCAGTATTTT
TRBJ2-1	-	TRBD2	TRBV20-1	CSAFSGYSYNEQFF	TGCAGTGCCTTTAGCGGGTATTCCTACAATGAGCAGTTCTTC
TRBJ1-1	-	TRBD1	TRBV30	CAWDRGRNTEAFF	TGTGCCTGGGACAGGGGGAGGAACACTGAAGCTTTCTTT
TRBJ2-1	-	-	TRBV29-1	CSAGGGLASHNEQFF	TGCAGCGCTGGTGGGGGGCTAGCGTCTCACAATGAGCAGTTCTTC
TRBJ1-3	-	TRBD1	TRBV12-3/TRBV12-4	CASRPSRDREGNTIYF	TGTGCCAGCAGACCAAGCCGGGACAGGGAAGGAAACACCATATATTTT
TRBJ1-1	-	TRBD1	TRBV30	CACHTTGEAFF	TGTGCCTGCCATACGACAGGGGAAGCTTTCTTT
TRBJ2-1	-	-	TRBV12-3/TRBV12-4	CASMGEVNEQFF	TGTGCCAGCATGGGGGAGGTCAATGAGCAGTTCTTC
TRBJ2-1	few	-	TRBV4-2	CATAGLADFNEQFF	TGTGCCACCGCCGGTTTAGCGGACTTTAATGAGCAGTTCTTC
TRBJ2-5	-	-	TRBV27	CASSSQGFLETQYF	TGTGCCAGCAGTTCTCAGGGGTTTCTAGAGACCCAGTATTTC